What follows are 24 T cell receptor beta chains derived from one specimen sequenced in a study of cytomegalovirus exposure and HLA in healthy donors. PCR amplification relied on 60 Vbeta primers (plus 13 Jbeta primers). TCRdb's table, derived via immunoSEQ multiplex PCR, lists solely in-frame clones and lacks some. The sample records about 150,000 clones, around 84% being singletons. Sequencing was performed on PBMCs. These receptors were taken from a woman in her thirties or forties in good health and CMV-seropositive.

This chain uses TRBV2 with TRBJ1-5, with D perhaps TRBD1 (5 bases). This CDR3 has 15 residues. V lost 2 bases and J lost 3, with 11 bases in between. Germline CDR1 reads SNHLY; CDR2 reads FYNNEI. The CDR3 DNA sequence: TGTGCCAGCAGTGAAACAGCAGGGCCCAATCAGCCCCAGCATTTT. It specifies CASSETAGPNQPQHF.

The chain uses TRBV7-9 and TRBJ2-3; D perhaps matches TRBD1 (6 bases). The length of the CDR3 is 16 residues. Germline CDR1 and CDR2: SEHNR and FQNEAQ (reference sequence). The V gene lost 5 bases and the J gene lost 0 bases, with 15 bases spanning the gap. Written as DNA, the CDR3 is TGTGCCAGCAGCCTTACGACAGGTACTAGCACAGATACGCAGTATTTT. It specifies CASSLTTGTSTDTQYF.

V is TRBV5-1 and J is TRBJ1-1; 7 bases map to TRBD1. In germline, CDR1 is SGHRS, CDR2 YFSETQ. V was clipped by 7 bases and J by 5 bases; unmatched bases: 8. The CDR3 totals 13 residues. CDR3 residues: CASGRDSGTEAFF. The CDR3 DNA follows: TGCGCCAGCGGGCGGGACAGCGGTACTGAAGCTTTCTTT. Together with reference TRBV5-1 and TRBJ1-1, the CDR3 gives the full variable domain: KAGVTQTPRYLIKTRGQQVTLSCSPISGHRSVSWYQQTPGQGLQFLFEYFSETQRNKGNFPGRFSGRQFSNSRSEMNVSTLELGDSALYLCASGRDSGTEAFFGQGTRLTVV.

By sample fraction, this clone is medium-sized. The chain joins TRBV6-6 to TRBJ2-1; a possible D gene is TRBD1 (6 bases). V was trimmed by 6 bases and J by 9 bases, leaving 21 bases between them. The CDR3 covers 15 residues. Germline V gene lookup returns CDR1 MNHNY and CDR2 SVGAGI (reference sequence). The CDR3 protein is CASSKGGSNRGEQFF. The CDR3 coding sequence is TGTGCCAGCAGCAAAGGGGGATCCAACCGGGGTGAGCAGTTCTTC.

This rearrangement joins TRBV15 to TRBJ2-1; tentative D call: TRBD2 (6 bases). CDR3 length: 15 amino acids. CDR1 LNHNV and CDR2 YYDKDF come from the germline V gene (reference sequence). The germline V and J ends were trimmed by 1 base and 5 bases, with 12 bases remaining between them. The CDR3 spells CATSRVRKRDNEQFF. Here the CDR3 DNA reads TGTGCCACCAGCAGAGTGCGCAAGCGGGACAATGAGCAGTTCTTC.

DNA for the CDR3: TGTGCCAGCAGCTTAGCTGCGGGCTACAATGAGCAGTTCTTC. It specifies CASSLAAGYNEQFF. The genes are TRBV7-9 and TRBJ2-1; TRBD2 might be the D (5 bases). The V end was cut by 0 bases, the J end by 3 bases, with 6 bases between. CDR1 and CDR2 from the germline V gene are SEHNR and FQNEAQ (reference sequence). CDR3 size: 14 residues.

This chain uses TRBV7-9 with TRBJ2-3; no definite D call. V lost 5 bases, J lost 3 bases, and 6 bases lay in between. Germline V lookup: CDR1 SEHNR, CDR2 FQNEAQ (reference sequence). This CDR3 comprises 12 residues. DNA of the CDR3: TGTGCCAGCAGCCCGAGGACAGATACGCAGTATTTT. It translates to CASSPRTDTQYF. Drawing the rest from reference TRBV7-9 and TRBJ2-3, the complete variable domain is DTGVSQNPRHKITKRGQNVTFRCDPISEHNRLYWYRQTLGQGPEFLTYFQNEAQLEKSRLLSDRFSAERPKGSFSTLEIQRTEQGDSAMYLCASSPRTDTQYFGPGTRLTVL.

The V call is TRBV27, the J call TRBJ2-7; TRBD1 matches 12 bases. Per germline, CDR1 MNHEY and CDR2 SMNVEV (reference sequence). This CDR3 is 16 amino acids long. V trimming: 8 bases; J trimming: 3 bases; junction bases outside the gene matches: 11. CDR3 residues: CASGGTGGWSLYEQYF. The CDR3 DNA reads as TGTGCCAGCGGGGGGACAGGGGGCTGGTCCCTCTACGAGCAGTACTTC.

This chain uses TRBV6-5 with TRBJ1-2, with 9 bases identical to TRBD1. The V segment lost 6 bases and the J segment 3 bases; nucleotides outside the gene matches: 5. Looked up from germline, CDR1 is MNHEY and CDR2 is SVGAGI. This CDR3 spans 14 amino acids. The CDR3 coding sequence is TGTGCCAGCAGGGGGACAGGGTTTGACTATGGCTACACCTTC. Its translation is CASRGTGFDYGYTF.

The genes are TRBV7-9 and TRBJ1-6; TRBD1 aligns across 7 bases. V shed 2 bases and J 7 bases; nucleotides not matched to a gene: 2. This CDR3 spans 14 amino acids. Germline-derived CDR1 and CDR2 are SEHNR and FQNEAQ (reference sequence). The CDR3 nucleotides read TGTGCCAGCAGCTTACTACAGGGGAATTCACCCCTCCACTTT. Translated, it gives CASSLLQGNSPLHF.

The chain joins TRBV6-5 to TRBJ1-1, with 7 bases lining up with TRBD1. The CDR3 loop spans 12 amino acids. V lost 7 bases and J lost 6; bases outside the gene matches: 5. Germline CDR1 reads MNHEY; CDR2 reads SVGAGI. The CDR3 nucleotides are TGTGCCAGCAAAAGACAGGGCTCTGAAGCTTTCTTT. As protein: CASKRQGSEAFF.

The chain uses TRBV5-6 and TRBJ2-3, with D hard to call. V lost 4 bases and J lost 6, with 9 bases in between. There are 12 residues in the CDR3. Germline V CDR1 and CDR2: SGHDT, YYEEEE. The CDR3 DNA follows: TGTGCCAGCAGCCGCGGTGAGGATACGCAGTATTTT. Residues: CASSRGEDTQYF.

This clone was detected only once. The chain employs TRBV5-8 and TRBJ1-2; D not resolved. The ends were cut back, 5 bases at V and 6 bases at J, with 17 bases in the middle. The CDR3 length is 14 residues. Germline values: CDR1 SGHTS, CDR2 YDEGEE. Here the CDR3 DNA reads TGTGCCAGCAGGGGGATGAGGGTTTTGGATGGCTACACCTTC. It codes for CASRGMRVLDGYTF. Drawing the rest from reference TRBV5-8 and TRBJ1-2, the complete variable domain is EAGVTQSPTHLIKTRGQQATLRCSPISGHTSVYWYQQALGLGLQFLLWYDEGEERNRGNFPPRFSGRQFPNYSSELNVNALELEDSALYLCASRGMRVLDGYTFGSGTRLTVV.

The chain uses TRBV7-9 and TRBJ2-2, with a weak D call TRBD1 (5 bases). Germline V gene lookup returns CDR1 SEHNR and CDR2 FQNEAQ (reference sequence). V lost 1 base to trimming and J lost 6 bases, with 9 bases between them. The CDR3 covers 14 residues. The CDR3: CASSLEEQAGELFF. The CDR3 bases are TGTGCCAGCAGCTTAGAGGAACAGGCCGGGGAGCTGTTTTTT.

V gene TRBV6-5 combines with J gene TRBJ1-1, with D possibly TRBD1 on 6 matching bases. Trimming removed 6 bases from V and 1 base from J, with 15 bases in between. The CDR3 loop spans 15 amino acids. CDR1 and CDR2 (germline): MNHEY, SVGAGI. CDR3 loop: CASSRRGGPNTEAFF. DNA of the CDR3: TGTGCCAGCAGCCGTCGCGGGGGGCCGAACACTGAAGCTTTCTTT.

V gene TRBV14 combines with J gene TRBJ2-1, with TRBD2 matching over 9 bases. Germline CDR1 reads SGHDN; CDR2 reads FVKESK. The trim removed 4 bases at V and 9 bases at J, leaving 10 bases unmatched. The CDR3 is 15 residues long. This CDR3 reads CASSLLAGPLGEQFF. In DNA form, the CDR3 reads TGTGCCAGCAGCCTACTAGCGGGCCCACTTGGTGAGCAGTTCTTC.

In this sample, this clone turned up a few times. The J gene is TRBJ2-1, the V gene TRBV30; TRBD2 matches 7 bases. CDR1 and CDR2 from the germline V gene are GTSNPN and SVGIG (reference sequence). CDR3 length: 11 amino acids. With V trimmed by 5 bases and J by 10 bases, 5 bases remained unmatched. CDR3 nucleotides: TGTGCCTGGGCGGGAGTTCTAGAGCAGTTCTTC. Translating gives CAWAGVLEQFF.

The chain is built from TRBV7-2 and TRBJ1-1, with TRBD1 identical over 8 bases. The CDR3 sequence is 17 residues long. Per the germline V gene, CDR1 is SGHTA and CDR2 is FQGNSA. The J segment lost 5 bases and the V segment lost 5 bases, leaving 16 bases of the junction unmatched. CDR3 DNA: TGTGCCAGCAGCCACCGCCCCCATAGGACAGGGAGGACTGAAGCTTTCTTT. Amino acids: CASSHRPHRTGRTEAFF.

The genes are TRBV6-6 and TRBJ2-6; D is unresolved. V was cut by 4 bases and J by 0 bases, with 4 bases left in between. Germline V gene sequence: CDR1 MNHNY, CDR2 SVGAGI (reference sequence). This CDR3 is built from 14 residues. CDR3 sequence: CASSSFSGANVLTF. CDR3 DNA: TGTGCCAGCAGTTCCTTCTCTGGGGCCAACGTCCTGACTTTC.

As to this clone: Distinct nucleotide sequences in the sample also encode this CDR3. The chain couples TRBV9 to TRBJ2-3; 12 nucleotides match TRBD2. The germline V gene encodes CDR1 SGDLS and CDR2 YYNGEE. V dropped 0 bases and J dropped 3; count of bases not matched to a gene: 2. This CDR3 is built from 16 residues. For the CDR3, the DNA is TGTGCCAGCAGCGTAGGACTAGCGGGAGCTACAGATACGCAGTATTTT. It codes for CASSVGLAGATDTQYF.

This rearrangement joins TRBV30 to TRBJ2-7; 9 bases fit TRBD2. V was pared by 2 bases and J by 2 bases, with 7 bases of the junction left unmatched. Per germline, CDR1 GTSNPN and CDR2 SVGIG (reference sequence). CDR3 length: 15 residues. The CDR3 DNA is TGTGCCTGGAGTAGGCTAGCGGGACCTACCTACGAGCAGTACTTC. It yields the protein CAWSRLAGPTYEQYF. The entire variable domain, with the rest obtained from reference TRBV30 and TRBJ2-7, is as follows: SQTIHQWPATLVQPVGSPLSLECTVEGTSNPNLYWYRQAAGRGLQLLFYSVGIGQISSEVPQNLSASRPQDRQFILSSKKLLLSDSGFYLCAWSRLAGPTYEQYFGPGTRLTVT.

The V and J genes are TRBV23-1 and TRBJ2-5; 7 bases are shared with TRBD2. TRBV23-1 is known as an ORF, though its function is uncertain. This CDR3 is built from 16 residues. J was trimmed by 5 bases and V by 6 bases; bases with no gene match: 15. This CDR3 is CASSRPPGGRGETQYF. The CDR3 nucleotides are TGCGCCAGCAGCCGCCCCCCGGGCGGGAGAGGGGAGACCCAGTACTTC.

This chain uses TRBV27 with TRBJ2-3; 8 bases map to TRBD2. Germline CDR1 MNHEY, CDR2 SMNVEV (reference sequence). The trim removed 8 bases at V and 6 bases at J, leaving 7 bases unmatched. This CDR3 is 13 amino acids long. In DNA form, the CDR3 reads TGTGCCAGCCGGGGGGGGGATGGGGATACGCAGTATTTT. Amino acids: CASRGGDGDTQYF.

The rearrangement uses TRBV7-9 and TRBJ2-7; 14 bases align to TRBD2. The CDR3 is 15 residues long. After removal of 2 bases from V and 6 bases from J, the junction contained 3 bases not matched to a gene. Germline loops: CDR1 SEHNR, CDR2 FQNEAQ (reference sequence). The CDR3 here is CASSLRTSGRSEQYF. The CDR3 region has the DNA TGTGCCAGCAGCTTAAGGACTAGCGGGAGGAGCGAGCAGTACTTC. Full variable domain (outside the CDR3, taken from reference TRBV7-9 and TRBJ2-7): DTGVSQNPRHKITKRGQNVTFRCDPISEHNRLYWYRQTLGQGPEFLTYFQNEAQLEKSRLLSDRFSAERPKGSFSTLEIQRTEQGDSAMYLCASSLRTSGRSEQYFGPGTRLTVT.